The 13 T cell receptor beta chains below all came from one sample that was sequenced in a study of blood T cell repertoires in COVID-19. Sequencing was performed with immunoSEQ multiplex PCR; in TCRdb, only in-frame clones are kept and a portion is missing. The table has 100,000 to 150,000 clones, 88% seen once; the top ten hold 10%. Sequenced input: peripheral blood. All receptors derive from a man aged 50 to 60 with acute or convalescent COVID-19.

This chain links TRBV5-4 with TRBJ1-1; 7 bases map to TRBD1. V shed 4 bases and J 3 bases; nucleotides not matched to a gene: 9. The CDR3 is 15 amino acids. Germline lookup yields CDR1 SGHNT and CDR2 YYREEE (reference sequence). CDR3 nucleotide sequence: TGTGCCAGCAGCCCCGGACAGGTCGGGCACACTGAAGCTTTCTTT. This sequence encodes CASSPGQVGHTEAFF.

The rearrangement uses TRBV28 and TRBJ2-1; possible D gene TRBD1, 6 bases. Trimming stripped 3 bases from V and 5 bases from J, with 14 bases between. CDR3 length equals 15 residues. CDR1 is MDHEN, CDR2 SYDVKM, per germline. CDR3 in DNA: TGTGCCAGCAGTTTTCCCAGGGGAGTCGACAATGAGCAGTTCTTC. Encoded protein: CASSFPRGVDNEQFF.

This clone came up once. This chain connects TRBV12-3 or TRBV12-4 to TRBJ1-5; D is unclear. The CDR3 contains 13 residues. Trimming cost V 3 bases and J 0 bases, with 3 bases left between them. The CDR3: CASSFGSNQPQHF. Written as DNA, the CDR3 is TGTGCCAGCAGTTTCGGTAGCAATCAGCCCCAGCATTTT.

V and J are TRBV5-1 and TRBJ2-5, with TRBD2 matching 11 bases. CDR1 is SGHRS and CDR2 is YFSETQ in the germline V gene. Germline trimming cut 6 bases from V and 7 bases from J; bases unmatched to any gene: 17. The CDR3 runs 17 residues. CDR3 protein: CASTHGGTSGTEGTQYF. CDR3 DNA sequence: TGCGCCAGCACCCACGGAGGGACTAGCGGCACCGAGGGGACCCAGTACTTC.

This clone was counted only a few times. This sequence joins TRBV28 and TRBJ1-6; 8 bases are a match to TRBD1. Germline CDR1 is MDHEN and CDR2 is SYDVKM. The junction had 6 bases not matched to a gene; V was cut back by 6 bases and J by 8 bases. The CDR3 has 14 amino acids. CDR3 coding DNA: TGTGCCAGCAGACCGACAGGGGCCCATTCACCCCTCCACTTT. Its translation is CASRPTGAHSPLHF.

This chain links TRBV5-1 with TRBJ2-7; 7 bases map to TRBD1. Germline trimming cut 2 bases from V and 0 bases from J; bases unmatched to any gene: 5. The CDR3 covers 15 residues. The germline V gene has CDR1 SGHRS and CDR2 YFSETQ. The CDR3: CASSLSGQASYEQYF. The CDR3 nucleotides read TGCGCCAGCAGCTTATCAGGACAGGCCTCCTACGAGCAGTACTTC. The full variable domain, rest sourced from reference TRBV5-1 and TRBJ2-7, is KAGVTQTPRYLIKTRGQQVTLSCSPISGHRSVSWYQQTPGQGLQFLFEYFSETQRNKGNFPGRFSGRQFSNSRSEMNVSTLELGDSALYLCASSLSGQASYEQYFGPGTRLTVT.

This clone was detected only a few times. This chain connects TRBV2 to TRBJ1-2; D remains ambiguous. Between the trimmed V and J ends, which lost 2 bases and 9 bases, there was a span of 13 bases. Germline-derived CDR1 and CDR2 are SNHLY and FYNNEI. There are 13 residues in the CDR3. The CDR3, as DNA: TGTGCCAGCAGTGAAAATGGGCAGTACAGCTACACCTTC. It yields the protein CASSENGQYSYTF.

The J gene is TRBJ2-3, the V gene TRBV5-1; 7 bases are a match to TRBD2. Germline trimming cut 0 bases from V and 5 bases from J; bases unmatched to any gene: 3. CDR3 size: 14 residues. The germline V gene encodes CDR1 SGHRS and CDR2 YFSETQ. CDR3 sequence: CASSLAGGEDTQYF. The CDR3 DNA reads TGCGCCAGCAGCTTGGCGGGAGGAGAAGATACGCAGTATTTT.

This chain joins TRBV6-6 and TRBJ1-5, with D possibly matching TRBD1 (6 bases). The V and J ends lost 2 bases and 6 bases respectively, with 11 bases between them. CDR1 and CDR2 (germline): MNHNY, SVGAGI (reference sequence). The CDR3 consists of 14 residues. CDR3 amino acids: CASSYGQRRQPQHF. CDR3 sequence (DNA): TGTGCCAGCAGTTACGGACAGAGGCGTCAGCCCCAGCATTTT.

This clone was counted a single time. The V call is TRBV1, the J call TRBJ2-7; the D segment call TRBD2 is taken from the table without a DNA check. TRBV1 is flagged as a pseudogene. The CDR3 extends over 18 amino acids. For the CDR3, the DNA is TGCACCAGCAGCCAAGAGATGGCTAGCGGGGAATCGGGAAACGAGCAGTACTTC. It codes for CTSSQEMASGESGNEQYF.

The CDR3 reads CASHWTANYGYTF. The CDR3 nucleotides read TGTGCCAGCCACTGGACAGCTAACTATGGCTACACCTTC. The genes are TRBV19 and TRBJ1-2, with a weak D call TRBD1 (6 bases). CDR1 and CDR2 (germline): LNHDA, SQIVND (reference sequence). The CDR3 covers 13 residues. The ends were cut back, 9 bases at V and 0 bases at J, with 11 bases in the middle.

The chain joins TRBV6-5 to TRBJ1-2; D remains unclear. Trimming took 4 bases from V and 4 from J, leaving 7 bases between them. CDR3 length: 12 amino acids. Germline V CDR1 and CDR2: MNHEY, SVGAGI. CDR3: CASSSDSYGYTF. CDR3 coding DNA: TGTGCCAGCAGTTCTGATAGCTATGGCTACACCTTC.

V and J are TRBV5-8 and TRBJ1-1, with 7 bases fitting TRBD1. V lost 4 bases and J lost 3; bases outside the gene matches: 15. Germline V gene sequence: CDR1 SGHTS, CDR2 YDEGEE. The CDR3 runs to 17 residues. The CDR3 reads CASSQIANTGAYTEAFF. CDR3 DNA sequence: TGTGCCAGCAGCCAAATAGCCAATACAGGGGCCTACACTGAAGCTTTCTTT.